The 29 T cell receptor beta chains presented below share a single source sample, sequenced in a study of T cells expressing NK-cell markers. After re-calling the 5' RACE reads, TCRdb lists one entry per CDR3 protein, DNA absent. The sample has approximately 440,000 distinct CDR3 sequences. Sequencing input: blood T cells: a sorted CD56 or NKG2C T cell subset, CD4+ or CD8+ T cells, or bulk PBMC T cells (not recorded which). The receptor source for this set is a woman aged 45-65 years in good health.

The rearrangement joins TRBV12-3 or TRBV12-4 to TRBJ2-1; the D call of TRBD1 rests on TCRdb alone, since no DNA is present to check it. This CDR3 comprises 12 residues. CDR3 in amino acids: CASRGAGGPKFF.

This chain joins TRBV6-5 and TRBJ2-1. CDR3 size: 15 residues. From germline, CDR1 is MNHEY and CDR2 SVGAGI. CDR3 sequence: CASSYGGISYNEQFF.

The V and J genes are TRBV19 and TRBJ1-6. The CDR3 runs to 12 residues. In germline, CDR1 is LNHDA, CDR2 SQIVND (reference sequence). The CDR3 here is CASSRWDSPLHF.

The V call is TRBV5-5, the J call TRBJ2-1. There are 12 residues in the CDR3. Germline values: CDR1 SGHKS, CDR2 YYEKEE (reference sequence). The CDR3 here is CASSFVNNEQFF.

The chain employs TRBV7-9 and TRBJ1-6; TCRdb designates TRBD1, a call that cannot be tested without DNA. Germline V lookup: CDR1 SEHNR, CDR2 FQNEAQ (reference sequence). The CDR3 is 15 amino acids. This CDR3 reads CASSEGTGGNSPLHF.

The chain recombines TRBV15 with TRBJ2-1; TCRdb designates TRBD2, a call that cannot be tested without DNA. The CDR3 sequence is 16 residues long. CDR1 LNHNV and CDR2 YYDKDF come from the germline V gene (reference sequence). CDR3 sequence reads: CATSRESGVSYNEQFF.

CDR3 region: CASSERSIAKNIQYF. V is TRBV2 and J is TRBJ2-4. From germline, CDR1 is SNHLY and CDR2 FYNNEI. CDR3 size: 15 residues. The full variable domain, with the rest looked up from reference TRBV2 and TRBJ2-4, is EPEVTQTPSHQVTQMGQEVILRCVPISNHLYFYWYRQILGQKVEFLVSFYNNEISEKSEIFDDQFSVERPDGSNFTLKIRSTKLEDSAMYFCASSERSIAKNIQYFGAGTRLSVL.

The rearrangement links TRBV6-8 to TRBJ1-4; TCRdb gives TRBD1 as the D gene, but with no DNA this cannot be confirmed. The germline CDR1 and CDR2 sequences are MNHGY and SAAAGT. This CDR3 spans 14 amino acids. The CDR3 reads CASSVCLRGEKLFF.

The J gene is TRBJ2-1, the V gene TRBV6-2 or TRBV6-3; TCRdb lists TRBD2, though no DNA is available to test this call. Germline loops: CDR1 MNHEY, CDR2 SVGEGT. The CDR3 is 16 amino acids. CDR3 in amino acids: CASSDPLAGKFNEQFF.

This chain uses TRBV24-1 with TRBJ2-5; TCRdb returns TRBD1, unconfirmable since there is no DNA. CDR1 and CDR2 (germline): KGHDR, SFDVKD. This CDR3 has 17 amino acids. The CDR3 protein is CATSDPRRRQGQETQYF.

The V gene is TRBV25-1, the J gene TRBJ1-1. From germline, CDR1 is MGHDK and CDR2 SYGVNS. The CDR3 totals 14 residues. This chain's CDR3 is CASSEEWLNTEAFF.

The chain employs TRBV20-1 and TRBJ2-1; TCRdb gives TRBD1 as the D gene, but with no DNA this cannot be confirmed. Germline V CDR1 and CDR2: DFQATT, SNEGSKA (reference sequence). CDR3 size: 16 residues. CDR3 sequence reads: CSALPGREISYNEQFF.

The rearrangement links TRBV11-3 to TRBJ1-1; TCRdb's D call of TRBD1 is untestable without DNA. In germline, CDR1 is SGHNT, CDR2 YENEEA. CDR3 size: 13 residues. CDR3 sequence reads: CASSSPAGVEAFF.

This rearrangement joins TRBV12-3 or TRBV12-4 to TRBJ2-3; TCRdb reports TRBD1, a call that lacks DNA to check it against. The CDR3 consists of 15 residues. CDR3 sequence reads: CASRWGGSGTDTQYF.

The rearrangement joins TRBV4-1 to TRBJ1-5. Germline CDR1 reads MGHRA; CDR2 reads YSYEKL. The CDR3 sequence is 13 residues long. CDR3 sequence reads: CASSQDVRQPQHF.

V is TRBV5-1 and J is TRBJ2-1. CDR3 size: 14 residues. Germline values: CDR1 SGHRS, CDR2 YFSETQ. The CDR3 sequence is CASCLAGSYNEQFF.

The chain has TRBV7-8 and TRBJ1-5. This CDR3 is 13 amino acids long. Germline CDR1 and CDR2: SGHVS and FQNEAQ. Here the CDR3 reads CASSLEDNQPQHF.

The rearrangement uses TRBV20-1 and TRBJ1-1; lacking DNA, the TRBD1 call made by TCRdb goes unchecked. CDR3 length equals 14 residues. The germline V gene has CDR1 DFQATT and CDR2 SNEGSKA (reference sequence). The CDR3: CSARGAGQGAEAFF.

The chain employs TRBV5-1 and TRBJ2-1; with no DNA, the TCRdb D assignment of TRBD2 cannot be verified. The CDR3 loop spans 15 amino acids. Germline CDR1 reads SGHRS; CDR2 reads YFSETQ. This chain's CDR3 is CASSLAGAVYNEQFF.

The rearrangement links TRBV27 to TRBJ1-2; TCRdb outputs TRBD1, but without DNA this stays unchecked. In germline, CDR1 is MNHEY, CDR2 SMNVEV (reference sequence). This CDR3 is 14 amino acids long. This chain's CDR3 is CASSLSTGRGGYTF.

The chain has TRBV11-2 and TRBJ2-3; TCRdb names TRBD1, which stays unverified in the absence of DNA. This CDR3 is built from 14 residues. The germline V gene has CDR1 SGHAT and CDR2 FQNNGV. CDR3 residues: CASSQAGGEDTQYF.

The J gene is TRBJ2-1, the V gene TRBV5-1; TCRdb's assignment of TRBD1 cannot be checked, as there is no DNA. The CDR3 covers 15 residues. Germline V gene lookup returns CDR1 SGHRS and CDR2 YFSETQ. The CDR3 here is CASSWSIGGINEQFF. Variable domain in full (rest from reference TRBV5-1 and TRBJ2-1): KAGVTQTPRYLIKTRGQQVTLSCSPISGHRSVSWYQQTPGQGLQFLFEYFSETQRNKGNFPGRFSGRQFSNSRSEMNVSTLELGDSALYLCASSWSIGGINEQFFGPGTRLTVL.

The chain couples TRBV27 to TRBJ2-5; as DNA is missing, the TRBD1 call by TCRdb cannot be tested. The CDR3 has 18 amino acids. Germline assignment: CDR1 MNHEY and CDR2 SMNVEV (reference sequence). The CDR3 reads CASSLSTPGSLNQETQYF.

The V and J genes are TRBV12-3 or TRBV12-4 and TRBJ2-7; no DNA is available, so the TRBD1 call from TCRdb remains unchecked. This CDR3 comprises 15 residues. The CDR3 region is CASSLTGGAKGEQYF.

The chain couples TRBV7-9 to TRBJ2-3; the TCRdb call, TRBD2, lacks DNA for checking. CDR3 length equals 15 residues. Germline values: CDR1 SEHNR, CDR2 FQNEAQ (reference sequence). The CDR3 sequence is CASSLTSGRADTQYF. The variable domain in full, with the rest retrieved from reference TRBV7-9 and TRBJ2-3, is DTGVSQNPRHKITKRGQNVTFRCDPISEHNRLYWYRQTLGQGPEFLTYFQNEAQLEKSRLLSDRFSAERPKGSFSTLEIQRTEQGDSAMYLCASSLTSGRADTQYFGPGTRLTVL.

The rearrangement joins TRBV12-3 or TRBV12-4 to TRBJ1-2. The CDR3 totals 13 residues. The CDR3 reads CASSFRGLHGYTF.

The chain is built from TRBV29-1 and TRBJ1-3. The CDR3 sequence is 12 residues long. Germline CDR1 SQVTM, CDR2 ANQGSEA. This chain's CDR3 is CSVVVTGNTIYF.

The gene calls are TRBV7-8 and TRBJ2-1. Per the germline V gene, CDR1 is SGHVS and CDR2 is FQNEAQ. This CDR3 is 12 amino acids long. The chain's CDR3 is CASSLFLGEQFF.

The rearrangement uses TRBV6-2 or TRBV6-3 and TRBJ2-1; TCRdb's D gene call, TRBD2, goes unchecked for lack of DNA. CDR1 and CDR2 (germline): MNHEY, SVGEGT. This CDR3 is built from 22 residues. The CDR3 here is CASSYSISRVGSGISSYNEQFF.